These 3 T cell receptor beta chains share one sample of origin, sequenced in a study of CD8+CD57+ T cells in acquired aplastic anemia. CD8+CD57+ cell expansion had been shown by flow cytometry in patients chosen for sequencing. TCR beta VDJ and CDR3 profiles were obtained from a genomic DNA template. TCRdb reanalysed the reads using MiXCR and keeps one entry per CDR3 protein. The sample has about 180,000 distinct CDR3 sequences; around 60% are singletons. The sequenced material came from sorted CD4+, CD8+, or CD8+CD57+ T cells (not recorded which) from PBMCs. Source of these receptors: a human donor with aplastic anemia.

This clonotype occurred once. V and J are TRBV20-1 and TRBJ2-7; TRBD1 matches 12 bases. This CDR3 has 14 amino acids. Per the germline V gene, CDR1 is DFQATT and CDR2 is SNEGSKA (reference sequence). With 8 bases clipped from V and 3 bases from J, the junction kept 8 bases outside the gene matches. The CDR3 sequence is CSTIRDRGHYEQYF. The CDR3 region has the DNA TGCAGTACGATCCGGGACAGGGGGCACTACGAGCAGTACTTC.

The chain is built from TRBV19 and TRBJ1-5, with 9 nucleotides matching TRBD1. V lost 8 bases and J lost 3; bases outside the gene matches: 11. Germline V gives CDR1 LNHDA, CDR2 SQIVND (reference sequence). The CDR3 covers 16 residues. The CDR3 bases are TGTGCCAGTCGGAACCCGGGACAGGGATTCAATCAGCCCCAGCATTTT. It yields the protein CASRNPGQGFNQPQHF.

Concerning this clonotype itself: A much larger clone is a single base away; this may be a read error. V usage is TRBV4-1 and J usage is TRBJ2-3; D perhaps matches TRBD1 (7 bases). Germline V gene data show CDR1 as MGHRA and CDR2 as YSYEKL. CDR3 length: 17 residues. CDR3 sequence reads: CASSQGLETGRTDTQCF. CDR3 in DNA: TGCGCCAGCAGCCAAGGCCTTGAGACAGGGAGGACAGATACGCAGTGTTTT.